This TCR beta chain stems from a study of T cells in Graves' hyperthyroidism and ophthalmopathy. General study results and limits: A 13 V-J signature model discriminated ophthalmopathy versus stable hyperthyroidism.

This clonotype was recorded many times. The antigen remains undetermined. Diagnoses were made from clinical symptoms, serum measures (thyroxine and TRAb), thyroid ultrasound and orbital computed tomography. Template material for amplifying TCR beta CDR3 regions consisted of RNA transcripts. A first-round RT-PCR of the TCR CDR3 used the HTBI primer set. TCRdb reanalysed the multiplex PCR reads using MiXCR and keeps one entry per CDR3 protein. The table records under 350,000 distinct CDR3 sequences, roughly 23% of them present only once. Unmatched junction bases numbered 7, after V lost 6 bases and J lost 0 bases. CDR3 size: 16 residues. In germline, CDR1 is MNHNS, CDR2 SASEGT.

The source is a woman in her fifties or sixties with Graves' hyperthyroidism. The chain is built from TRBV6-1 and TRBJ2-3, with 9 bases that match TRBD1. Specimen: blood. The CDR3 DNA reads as TGTGCCAGCAGGGAACAGGGGGCTATTAGCACAGATACGCAGTATTTT. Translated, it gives CASREQGAISTDTQYF.